This TCR beta chain was captured by sequencing in a study of beta chain features in type 1 diabetes. The overall study: Across the samples, about 110,000,000 sorted cells were examined in total. Whole-study results and caveats: A PCR bias possibly favoring shorter templates would apply equally to patients and controls. Across all four CD4+ subsets, people with type 1 diabetes showed modestly shorter TCRB CDR3s. TCRB repertoires of naive, central memory and Treg cells appeared more similar among patients than among healthy donors.

CDR1 is SGDLS, CDR2 YYNGEE, per germline. V was trimmed by 3 bases and J by 1 base, leaving 10 bases between them. CDR3 length equals 15 residues. Sequencing targeted expressed TCRB transcripts, as all isolated RNA had been reverse transcribed. Clones were sequenced by immunoSEQ multiplex PCR, and TCRdb holds only the in-frame ones, with some missing. The sample records over 650,000 clones, more than 12% being singletons. This clone was seen only a few times. Antigen: not known. This sequence joins TRBV9 and TRBJ2-2; perhaps TRBD2 as D (5 bases). Sequences were obtained from naive CD4+ T cells from blood. The sequence derives from a man between 18 and 29 years old with type 1 diabetes. CDR3 coding DNA: TGTGCCAGCAGCGCCGGACTCCTGAACACCGGGGAGCTGTTTTTT. Translation: CASSAGLLNTGELFF. Drawing the rest from reference TRBV9 and TRBJ2-2, the complete variable domain is DSGVTQTPKHLITATGQRVTLRCSPRSGDLSVYWYQQSLDQGLQFLIQYYNGEERAKGNILERFSAQQFPDLHSELNLSSLELGDSALYFCASSAGLLNTGELFFGEGSRLTVL.